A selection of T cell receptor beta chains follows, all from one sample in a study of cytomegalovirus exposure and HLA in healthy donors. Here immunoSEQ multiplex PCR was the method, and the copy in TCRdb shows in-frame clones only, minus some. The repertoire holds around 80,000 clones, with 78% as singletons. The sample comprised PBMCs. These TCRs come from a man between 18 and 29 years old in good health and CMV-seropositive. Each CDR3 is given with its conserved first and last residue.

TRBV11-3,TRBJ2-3,CASSESLTSDTQYF
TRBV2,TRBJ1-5,CASRRDNQPQHF
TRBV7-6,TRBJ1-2,CASSSGTGGSGYTF
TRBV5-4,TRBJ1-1,CASSFSGNTEAFF
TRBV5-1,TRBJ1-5,CASSLEPGDQPQHF
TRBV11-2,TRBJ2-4,CASSTQLANIQYF
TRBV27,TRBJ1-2,CASSLFPFSHGYTF
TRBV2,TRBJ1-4,CASSVGGGYESGKLFF
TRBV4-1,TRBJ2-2,CASSERGTSGAGELFF
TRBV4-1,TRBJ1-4,CASSQDRGPTNEKLFF
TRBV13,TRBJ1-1,CASRSFMNTEAFF
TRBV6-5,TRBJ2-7,CASSITAPPGYEQYF
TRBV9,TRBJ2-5,CASSRGTGSTETQYF
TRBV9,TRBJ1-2,CASSVRGSLNYGYTF
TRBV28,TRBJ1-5,CASRPQGQPQHF
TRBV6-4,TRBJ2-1,CASSRDRGTYNEQFF
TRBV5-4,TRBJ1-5,CASSLAGGDQPQHF
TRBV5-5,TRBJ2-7,CASSLLSGTYEQYF
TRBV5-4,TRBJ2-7,CASSSGTSASYEQYF
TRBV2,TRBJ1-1,CASSVNTEAFF
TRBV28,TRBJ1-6,CASSSGQANSPLHF
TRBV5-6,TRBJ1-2,CASTLDSYGYTF
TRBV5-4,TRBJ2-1,CASSEQYNEQFF
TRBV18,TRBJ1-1,CASSPIQNEAFF
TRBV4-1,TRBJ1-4,CASSQGSAGRTNEKLFF
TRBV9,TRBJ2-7,CASSVVGLAGVREQYF
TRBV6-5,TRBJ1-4,CASTPGGAANEKLFF
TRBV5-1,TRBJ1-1,CASSSRAGHQNGRTEAFF
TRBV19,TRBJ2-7,CASGDRGLYEQYF
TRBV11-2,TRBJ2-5,CASSSGTHKETQYF
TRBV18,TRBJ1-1,CASSPRQGSTEAFF
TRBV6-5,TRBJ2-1,CASSGGFGGNEQFF
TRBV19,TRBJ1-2,CASRIQGGYGYTF
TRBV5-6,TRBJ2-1,CASSLVIQWNEQFF
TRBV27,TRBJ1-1,CASSAWGLYTEAFF
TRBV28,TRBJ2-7,CASSRPQGAYEQYF
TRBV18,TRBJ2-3,CASSGRHFTDTQYF
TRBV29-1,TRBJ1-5,CSVEVPGLGQPQHF
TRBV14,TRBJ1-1,CASSQAAGQNTEAFF
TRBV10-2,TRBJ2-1,CASLGLAGNEQFF
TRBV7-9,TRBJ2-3,CASSQYGGRTQYF